One and the same sample provided the 31 T cell receptor beta chains below, sequenced in a study of blood T cell repertoires in COVID-19 (dated by TCRdb to about 2020). Libraries were prepared through the immunoSEQ multiplex PCR assay. TCRdb's version of the immuneACCESS table is confined to in-frame rearrangements and falls short of the full clone set. An unresolved V gene accounts for under half of the shortfall where checked; the remainder is of unknown origin. The sample table contains just over 150,000 clones; only one count was recorded for approximately 80% of them. Clones ranked in the top ten supply around 7% of the sample. Sample: peripheral blood. The receptors shown here come from a woman in her thirties or forties with COVID-19, enrolled during active disease.

The V gene is TRBV6-5, the J gene TRBJ2-7; no reliable D call. CDR1 and CDR2 from the germline V gene are MNHEY and SVGAGI. Trimming stripped 4 bases from V and 3 bases from J, with 16 bases between. The CDR3 runs 15 residues. CDR3 loop: CASSSPALLVYEQYV. The CDR3 nucleotides read TGTGCCAGCAGTTCCCCCGCCTTACTTGTCTACGAGCAGTACGTC.

This clone showed up just a few times. The genes are TRBV5-1 and TRBJ2-1; 7 bases align to TRBD2. This CDR3 has 18 residues. The ends lost 0 bases at V and 2 bases at J; junction bases unmatched: 11. Germline V lookup: CDR1 SGHRS, CDR2 YFSETQ. The DNA of the CDR3 is TGCGCCAGCAGCTTGGGTAATATAGGGACTATCGCCTACAATGAGCAGTTCTTC. This encodes CASSLGNIGTIAYNEQFF.

The rearrangement uses TRBV30 and TRBJ2-2, with TRBD1 matching 7 bases. The V segment lost 3 bases and the J segment 5 bases; nucleotides outside the gene matches: 6. The CDR3 covers 14 residues. Germline loops: CDR1 GTSNPN, CDR2 SVGIG (reference sequence). The CDR3 reads CAWRGTASTGELFF. CDR3 DNA sequence: TGTGCCTGGAGGGGGACAGCTAGTACCGGGGAGCTGTTTTTT.

The J gene is TRBJ1-1, the V gene TRBV3-1 (or the pseudogene TRBV3-2), with a weak D call TRBD1 (6 bases). Per germline, CDR1 LGHDT and CDR2 YNNKEL (reference sequence). The CDR3 contains 17 residues. Trimming removed 1 base from V and 1 base from J, with 16 bases in between. The CDR3 reads CASSQVFRGAGNTEAFF. For the CDR3, the DNA is TGTGCCAGCAGCCAAGTCTTCAGGGGCGCGGGGAACACTGAAGCTTTCTTT.

V is TRBV4-1 and J is TRBJ1-6; a weak D match, TRBD1 (5 bases). Germline V lookup: CDR1 MGHRA, CDR2 YSYEKL. The CDR3 is 14 amino acids. V was clipped by 4 bases and J by 8 bases, with 12 bases between them. Written as DNA, the CDR3 is TGCGCCAGCAGCCGCGGCAGGGAGGATTCACCCCTCCACTTT. Its translation is CASSRGREDSPLHF.

The sample holds one count of this clone. The V call is TRBV3-1 (or the pseudogene TRBV3-2), the J call TRBJ2-7, with TRBD1 matching over 10 bases. Germline CDR1 reads LGHDT; CDR2 reads YNNKEL (reference sequence). The CDR3 is 17 residues long. The V segment lost 4 bases and the J segment 3 bases; nucleotides outside the gene matches: 12. The CDR3: CASSPRPGTGVIYEQYF. CDR3 DNA sequence: TGTGCCAGCAGCCCCCGCCCCGGGACAGGGGTAATCTACGAGCAGTACTTC.

The CDR3 bases are TGTGCCAGCTCACCTGATTTGGCTTCACCCCTCCACTTT. Translated: CASSPDLASPLHF. The rearrangement uses TRBV18 and TRBJ1-6; D gene uncertain. Germline V gene data show CDR1 as KGHSH and CDR2 as LQKENI. V lost 3 bases to trimming and J lost 9 bases, with 9 bases between them. The CDR3 spans 13 residues.

The chain is built from TRBV4-2 and TRBJ2-7; 11 positions agree with TRBD2. Looked up from germline, CDR1 is LGHNA and CDR2 is YNFKEQ. V dropped 3 bases and J dropped 5; count of bases not matched to a gene: 0. The CDR3 contains 13 residues. CDR3 bases: TGTGCCAGCAGCCAGACTAGCGGGAACGAGCAGTACTTC. This translates into CASSQTSGNEQYF.

The chain joins TRBV6-5 to TRBJ1-4; the D is unclear. The CDR3 covers 15 residues. Germline V gene data show CDR1 as MNHEY and CDR2 as SVGAGI. V lost 6 bases to trimming and J lost 8 bases, with 19 bases between them. The CDR3 sequence: CASSLRWAHGEKLFF. The CDR3 nucleotides read TGTGCCAGCAGCCTCCGTTGGGCCCATGGGGAAAAACTGTTTTTT.

CDR3 nucleotides: TGTGCCAGCAGTTCCGGCGGACAGGGGCACTATGGCTACACCTTC. Residues: CASSSGGQGHYGYTF. The rearrangement links TRBV28 to TRBJ1-2; TRBD1 aligns across 9 bases. In germline, CDR1 is MDHEN, CDR2 SYDVKM. Trimming removed 4 bases from V and 3 bases from J; junction bases left unmatched: 6. The CDR3 extends over 15 amino acids.

Points on this clone: Distinct nucleotide sequences in the sample also encode this CDR3. This chain connects TRBV9 to TRBJ2-2; perhaps TRBD1 as D (6 bases). The V gene lost 3 bases and the J gene lost 4 bases, with 10 bases spanning the gap. CDR3 size: 14 residues. Germline CDR1 and CDR2: SGDLS and YYNGEE. In DNA, the CDR3 is TGTGCCAGCAGCGCAGGGGCCCCCACCGGGGAGCTGTTTTTT. It codes for CASSAGAPTGELFF.

This clone was seen only once. The genes are TRBV5-4 and TRBJ2-1; D might be TRBD2 (6 bases). In germline, CDR1 is SGHNT, CDR2 YYREEE (reference sequence). The V gene lost 3 bases and the J gene lost 2 bases, with 9 bases spanning the gap. This CDR3 comprises 14 residues. The CDR3 is CASSSGLTYNEQFF. The CDR3 DNA reads as TGTGCCAGCAGCTCCGGACTAACCTACAATGAGCAGTTCTTC.

This chain joins TRBV6-5 and TRBJ2-7; D may be TRBD1 (5 bases). The V and J ends lost 4 bases and 3 bases respectively, with 10 bases between them. CDR3 length: 13 amino acids. The germline gives CDR1 MNHEY, CDR2 SVGAGI. The CDR3 DNA follows: TGTGCCAGCAGTTTTGGGGCCCGCTACGAGCAGTACGTC. As protein: CASSFGARYEQYV.

This chain connects TRBV15 to TRBJ2-6, with unresolved D. CDR3 length equals 18 residues. CDR1 is LNHNV, CDR2 YYDKDF, per germline (reference sequence). V lost 0 bases and J 4 bases, leaving 16 bases between the germline ends. CDR3 sequence: CATSREMRTLRGANVLTF. The CDR3, as DNA: TGTGCCACCAGCAGAGAAATGCGAACGCTCAGGGGGGCCAACGTCCTGACTTTC.

This clone was seen a single time. CDR3 in amino acids: CASSLASGGAQETQYF. The CDR3, as DNA: TGTGCCAGCAGCTTAGCTAGCGGGGGGGCTCAAGAGACCCAGTACTTC. V is TRBV5-5 and J is TRBJ2-5; 12 bases map to TRBD2. This CDR3 has 16 residues. V lost 2 bases, J lost 2 bases, and 4 bases stayed unmatched. Looked up from germline, CDR1 is SGHKS and CDR2 is YYEKEE (reference sequence). The complete variable domain, with remaining parts taken from reference TRBV5-5 and TRBJ2-5, reads DAGVTQSPTHLIKTRGQQVTLRCSPISGHKSVSWYQQVLGQGPQFIFQYYEKEERGRGNFPDRFSARQFPNYSSELNVNALLLGDSALYLCASSLASGGAQETQYFGPGTRLLVL.

The chain combines TRBV7-9 with TRBJ2-1; D call uncertain. This CDR3 is 14 amino acids long. V lost 2 bases and J lost 6, with 11 bases in between. Germline CDR1 and CDR2: SEHNR and FQNEAQ (reference sequence). CDR3 sequence: CASSLRLIPNEQFF. CDR3 bases: TGTGCCAGCAGCTTACGACTGATCCCCAATGAGCAGTTCTTC. The full variable domain, with the rest looked up from reference TRBV7-9 and TRBJ2-1, is DTGVSQNPRHKITKRGQNVTFRCDPISEHNRLYWYRQTLGQGPEFLTYFQNEAQLEKSRLLSDRFSAERPKGSFSTLEIQRTEQGDSAMYLCASSLRLIPNEQFFGPGTRLTVL.

This chain links TRBV6-1 with TRBJ2-5; 8 bases agree with TRBD1. CDR1 is MNHNS and CDR2 is SASEGT in the germline V gene. The V gene end was trimmed by 7 bases and the J gene end by 4 bases; junction bases not matched to a gene: 5. The CDR3 length is 13 residues. CDR3 nucleotides: TGTGCCAGCAAAGGACAGGGCCCAGAGACCCAGTACTTC. Protein sequence: CASKGQGPETQYF.

This clone was seen only a few times. CDR3 sequence reads: CASSEGLAGLADTQYF. Here the CDR3 DNA reads TGTGCCAGCAGCGAAGGGCTAGCGGGGTTGGCAGATACGCAGTATTTT. The rearrangement links TRBV5-4 to TRBJ2-3; 9 bases line up with TRBD2. Germline values: CDR1 SGHNT, CDR2 YYREEE (reference sequence). The CDR3 is 16 residues long. V dropped 4 bases and J dropped 4; count of bases not matched to a gene: 10.

This chain connects TRBV9 to TRBJ2-1; a possible D gene is TRBD2 (5 bases). Trimming left V 4 bases short and J 5 bases short, with 10 bases between. The CDR3 spans 13 residues. Germline CDR1 SGDLS, CDR2 YYNGEE. The CDR3 coding sequence is TGTGCCAGCAGCATTGGACTGAACAATGAGCAGTTCTTC. It yields the protein CASSIGLNNEQFF.

This sequence joins TRBV28 and TRBJ2-1, with 10 bases fitting TRBD2. CDR3 length: 20 residues. V shed 6 bases and J 0 bases; nucleotides not matched to a gene: 17. Germline values: CDR1 MDHEN, CDR2 SYDVKM. The CDR3 is CASRGDRLGASGSSYNEQFF. CDR3 nucleotide sequence: TGTGCCAGCAGGGGGGACAGGCTCGGGGCTAGCGGGAGCTCCTACAATGAGCAGTTCTTC. Supplemented by reference TRBV28 and TRBJ2-1, the full variable domain reads DVKVTQSSRYLVKRTGEKVFLECVQDMDHENMFWYRQDPGLGLRLIYFSYDVKMKEKGDIPEGYSVSREKKERFSLILESASTNQTSMYLCASRGDRLGASGSSYNEQFFGPGTRLTVL.

The J gene is TRBJ2-2, the V gene TRBV6-4, with D unclear. This CDR3 comprises 15 residues. Germline-derived CDR1 and CDR2 are MRHNA and SNTAGT. V shed 2 bases and J shed 6 bases, with 13 bases lying between them. Written as DNA, the CDR3 is TGTGCCAGCAGTGACGGTGTCAGTCAGGCCGGGGAGCTGTTTTTT. It specifies CASSDGVSQAGELFF.

As to this clone: Compared with germline, one end of the junction differs, possibly owing to a read error. The CDR3 DNA reads TGCGCCAGCACCTTGGCCCCTAGGGGTGGATCCTACGAGCAGTACTTC. Its protein product is CASTLAPRGGSYEQYF. V and J are TRBV5-1 and TRBJ2-7; D is perhaps TRBD1 (5 bases). The CDR3 extends over 16 amino acids. The germline gives CDR1 SGHRS, CDR2 YFSETQ.

J is TRBJ2-1 and V is TRBV19; D possibly corresponds to TRBD2 (7 bases). V was pared by 6 bases and J by 2 bases, with 14 bases between. Germline V CDR1 and CDR2: LNHDA, SQIVND (reference sequence). The CDR3 has 15 residues. The CDR3 nucleotides are TGTGCCAGTAGCCGTCAGGGGACTACCTACAATGAGCAGTTCTTC. Translation gives CASSRQGTTYNEQFF.

This chain connects TRBV6-2 or TRBV6-3 to TRBJ2-6; D call uncertain. This CDR3 comprises 14 residues. The V gene lost 5 bases and the J gene lost 1 base, with 6 bases spanning the gap. From germline, CDR1 is MNHEY and CDR2 SVGEGT. The CDR3 here is CASSRDSGANVLTF. The CDR3 bases are TGTGCCAGCAGTAGAGATTCTGGGGCCAACGTCCTGACTTTC.

The CDR3 DNA reads TGTGCCAGCAGCGGCGGGAGTAGCGGGCGCAATGAGCAGTTCTTC. Amino acid sequence: CASSGGSSGRNEQFF. The chain has TRBV9 and TRBJ2-1; 7 bases map to TRBD2. The length of the CDR3 is 15 residues. V shed 3 bases and J 6 bases; nucleotides not matched to a gene: 9. Germline lookup yields CDR1 SGDLS and CDR2 YYNGEE.

The CDR3 region is CASSIDPDRENEQFF. CDR3 DNA: TGTGCCAGTAGTATAGACCCGGACAGGGAAAATGAGCAGTTCTTC. J is TRBJ2-1 and V is TRBV19, with 8 bases aligning to TRBD1. With 0 bases clipped from V and 7 bases from J, the junction kept 5 bases outside the gene matches. The length of the CDR3 is 15 residues. CDR1 LNHDA and CDR2 SQIVND come from the germline V gene (reference sequence).

In the case of this clone: This sample also contains other DNA sequences that code for the same CDR3. The V gene is TRBV30, the J gene TRBJ2-5, with a possible D match to TRBD1 (6 bases). With 1 base removed from V and 2 bases from J, the gap between germline ends came to 11 bases. This CDR3 comprises 14 residues. The V gene's germline CDR1 is GTSNPN and CDR2 SVGIG (reference sequence). The CDR3 sequence is CAWSGLGGQETQYF. The DNA for the CDR3 is TGTGCCTGGAGTGGCCTAGGGGGACAAGAGACCCAGTACTTC.

The genes are TRBV14 and TRBJ2-7, with TRBD1 matching 7 bases. V lost 4 bases to trimming and J lost 2 bases; unmatched junction nucleotides: 8. This CDR3 contains 15 residues. Per the germline V gene, CDR1 is SGHDN and CDR2 is FVKESK. CDR3 sequence: CASSRDRAGAYEQYF. The CDR3 DNA reads TGTGCCAGCAGCCGGGACAGAGCCGGGGCCTACGAGCAGTACTTC.

The rearrangement joins TRBV6-5 to TRBJ1-2; D is unclear. The germline CDR1 and CDR2 sequences are MNHEY and SVGAGI. The CDR3 has 14 amino acids. V lost 6 bases to trimming and J lost 1 base, with 12 bases between them. The DNA of the CDR3 is TGTGCCAGCAGCGCTACCTCCAATAACTATGGCTACACCTTC. Translated: CASSATSNNYGYTF.

The chain recombines TRBV4-1 with TRBJ1-1; D might be TRBD1 (6 bases). V lost 4 bases, J lost 0 bases, and 9 bases lay in between. The CDR3 is 14 residues long. CDR1 is MGHRA, CDR2 YSYEKL, per germline. The CDR3 spells CASSLGQMNTEAFF. In DNA, the CDR3 is TGCGCCAGCAGCCTAGGACAGATGAACACTGAAGCTTTCTTT.

The chain employs TRBV11-2 and TRBJ2-5; 16 bases agree with TRBD2. The CDR3 loop spans 19 amino acids. CDR1 is SGHAT, CDR2 FQNNGV, per germline. V dropped 5 bases and J dropped 2; count of bases not matched to a gene: 11. This CDR3 reads CASSPTTGLAGGQQETQYF. The CDR3 DNA reads TGTGCCAGCAGCCCCACTACGGGACTAGCGGGGGGGCAGCAAGAGACCCAGTACTTC.